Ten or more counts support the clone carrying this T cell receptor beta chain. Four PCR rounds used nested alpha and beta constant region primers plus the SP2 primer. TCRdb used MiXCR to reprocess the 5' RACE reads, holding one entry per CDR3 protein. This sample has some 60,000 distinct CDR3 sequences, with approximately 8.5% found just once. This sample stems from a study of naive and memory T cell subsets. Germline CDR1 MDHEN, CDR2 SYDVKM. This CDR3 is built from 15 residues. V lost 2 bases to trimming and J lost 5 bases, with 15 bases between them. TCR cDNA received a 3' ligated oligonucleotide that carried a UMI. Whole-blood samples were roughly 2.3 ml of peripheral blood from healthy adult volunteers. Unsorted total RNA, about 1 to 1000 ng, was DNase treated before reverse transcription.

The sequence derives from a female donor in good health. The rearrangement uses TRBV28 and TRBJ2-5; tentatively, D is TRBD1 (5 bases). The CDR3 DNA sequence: TGTGCCAGCAGTTTACAGGGATCCAGGCACGAGACCCAGTACTTC. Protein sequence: CASSLQGSRHETQYF. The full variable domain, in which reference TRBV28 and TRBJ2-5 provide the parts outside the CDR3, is DVKVTQSSRYLVKRTGEKVFLECVQDMDHENMFWYRQDPGLGLRLIYFSYDVKMKEKGDIPEGYSVSREKKERFSLILESASTNQTSMYLCASSLQGSRHETQYFGPGTRLLVL.